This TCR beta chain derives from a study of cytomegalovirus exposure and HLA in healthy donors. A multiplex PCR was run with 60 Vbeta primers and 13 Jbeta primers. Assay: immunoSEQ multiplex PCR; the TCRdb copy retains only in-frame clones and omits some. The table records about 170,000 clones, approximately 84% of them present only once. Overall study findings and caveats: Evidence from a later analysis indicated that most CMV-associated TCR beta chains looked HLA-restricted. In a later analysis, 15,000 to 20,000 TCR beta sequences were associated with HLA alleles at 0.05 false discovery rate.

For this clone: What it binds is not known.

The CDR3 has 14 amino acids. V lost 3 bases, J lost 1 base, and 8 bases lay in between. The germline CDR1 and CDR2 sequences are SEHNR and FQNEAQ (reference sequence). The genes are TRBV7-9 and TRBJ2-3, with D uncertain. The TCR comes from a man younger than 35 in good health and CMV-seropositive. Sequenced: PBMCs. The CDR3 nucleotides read TGTGCCAGCAGCTTCCCAGTCGGCACAGATACGCAGTATTTT. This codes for CASSFPVGTDTQYF.